This T cell receptor beta chain was captured in a study of T-cell memory formation after mild COVID-19. TCRalpha and TCRbeta libraries used 5'RACE with constant-segment primers and UMIs. TCRdb recomputed calls from the 5' RACE reads with MiXCR, one row per CDR3 protein. The table shows some 300,000 distinct CDR3 sequences, with around 20% occurring only once. Study-wide points: SARS-CoV-2 specificity was not confirmed for second-wave clones peaking on day 37. Clones shrinking between day 15 and 85 showed a balanced CD4/CD8 split, and those that grew later tilted toward CD4+.

This clonotype has only a few counts. Its specificity is unknown. V lost 4 bases and J lost 0, with 12 bases in between. Germline values: CDR1 LGHNA, CDR2 YSLEER. The CDR3 is 15 residues long. The sample consisted of PBMCs or a T cell subset sorted from them (not recorded which). The TCR sequence derives from a man aged 18 to 30 who had mild COVID-19 (a few samples of this study predate the infection). Cell type and time point are not known. This chain joins TRBV4-3 and TRBJ2-5; D is possibly TRBD2 (6 bases). In DNA form, the CDR3 reads TGCGCCAGCAGCCGAACGCGGGACTACCAAGAGACCCAGTACTTC. Protein product: CASSRTRDYQETQYF.